The 16 T cell receptor beta chains listed next were all sequenced from one sample in a study of blood T cell repertoires in COVID-19. Measured with immunoSEQ multiplex PCR; TCRdb has only the in-frame clones, and not every one. In the table there are about 220,000 clones, more than 85% of which are singletons. Sequencing was carried out using peripheral blood. These receptors all stem from a man in his forties or fifties with active or convalescent COVID-19.

The chain combines TRBV24-1 with TRBJ1-2; 7 bases map to TRBD1. The J segment lost 7 bases and the V segment lost 5 bases, leaving 9 bases of the junction unmatched. Germline assignment: CDR1 KGHDR and CDR2 SFDVKD. The CDR3 extends over 14 amino acids. CDR3: CATSGGGGRRGYTF. The CDR3 DNA follows: TGTGCCACCAGTGGAGGGGGCGGTCGTCGTGGCTACACCTTC.

V is TRBV2 and J is TRBJ1-1; D may be TRBD1 (6 bases). The CDR3 spans 15 residues. CDR1 and CDR2 from the germline V gene are SNHLY and FYNNEI. Trimming removed 6 bases from V and 5 bases from J, with 19 bases in between. This chain's CDR3 is CASRDIQGSMTEAFF. The CDR3 region has the DNA TGTGCCAGCAGGGATATACAGGGAAGTATGACTGAAGCTTTCTTT.

The J gene is TRBJ1-2, the V gene TRBV6-2 or TRBV6-3, with 10 nucleotides matching TRBD1. This CDR3 is built from 14 residues. V dropped 4 bases and J dropped 6; count of bases not matched to a gene: 5. From germline, CDR1 is MNHEY and CDR2 SVGEGT. CDR3: CASSSRQGANGYTF. The DNA of the CDR3 is TGTGCCAGCAGTTCCAGACAGGGGGCCAATGGCTACACCTTC.

The chain is built from TRBV13 and TRBJ2-2, with TRBD2 matching over 7 bases. CDR1 PRHDT and CDR2 FYEKMQ come from the germline V gene (reference sequence). The CDR3 loop spans 15 amino acids. Trimming cost V 5 bases and J 5 bases; bases outside gene matches: 8. This chain's CDR3 is CASSPHSGNTGELFF. Here the CDR3 DNA reads TGTGCCAGCAGCCCCCACAGCGGGAATACCGGGGAGCTGTTTTTT. The variable domain in full, with the rest retrieved from reference TRBV13 and TRBJ2-2, is AAGVIQSPRHLIKEKRETATLKCYPIPRHDTVYWYQQGPGQDPQFLISFYEKMQSDKGSIPDRFSAQQFSDYHSELNMSSLELGDSALYFCASSPHSGNTGELFFGEGSRLTVL.

The rearrangement uses TRBV4-1 and TRBJ1-1, with D unclear. The V gene lost 4 bases and the J gene lost 4 bases, with 16 bases spanning the gap. CDR3 length: 15 amino acids. Germline CDR1 is MGHRA and CDR2 is YSYEKL. The CDR3 region has the DNA TGCGCCAGCAGCCCTTATTTTGTAAGCGGCACTGAAGCTTTCTTT. This translates into CASSPYFVSGTEAFF.

This chain links TRBV10-3 with TRBJ2-7, with 7 bases fitting TRBD2. The CDR3 runs to 14 residues. The V and J ends lost 8 bases and 0 bases, in that order; junction bases with no gene match: 7. Germline lookup yields CDR1 ENHRY and CDR2 SYGVKD. The DNA for the CDR3 is TGTGCCATCTCTGAAGCGGGACTCTCCTACGAGCAGTACTTC. Its translation is CAISEAGLSYEQYF.

V usage is TRBV6-5 and J usage is TRBJ1-3; weak D call: TRBD1 (5 bases). CDR1 and CDR2 (germline): MNHEY, SVGAGI. The CDR3 loop spans 15 amino acids. V lost 7 bases and J lost 2, with 15 bases in between. The CDR3 DNA is TGTGCCAGCACTTCGAACCCAGGGACTGGAAACACCATATATTTT. Translating gives CASTSNPGTGNTIYF.

The chain uses TRBV28 and TRBJ2-7; 8 bases map to TRBD1. The CDR3 is 14 residues long. V dropped 3 bases and J dropped 3; count of bases not matched to a gene: 4. CDR1 MDHEN and CDR2 SYDVKM come from the germline V gene. CDR3 loop: CASSLTGEHYEQYF. The CDR3 DNA follows: TGTGCCAGCAGTTTGACAGGGGAGCACTACGAGCAGTACTTC.

The V and J genes are TRBV15 and TRBJ2-3, with D perhaps TRBD2 (5 bases). Between the trimmed V and J ends, which lost 1 base and 8 bases, there was a span of 13 bases. Germline V lookup: CDR1 LNHNV, CDR2 YYDKDF (reference sequence). CDR3 size: 14 residues. The CDR3 DNA sequence: TGTGCCACCAGCAGAGGAGGGCAGAGCGGTACGCAGTATTTT. Translated, it gives CATSRGGQSGTQYF.

The chain carries TRBV2 and TRBJ2-5, with 10 nucleotides matching TRBD1. The CDR3 runs to 14 residues. Germline CDR1 and CDR2: SNHLY and FYNNEI. Trimming cost V 5 bases and J 4 bases; bases outside gene matches: 4. The CDR3 DNA is TGTGCCAGCAGTACGACAGGGGGCCTAGAGACCCAGTACTTC. This translates into CASSTTGGLETQYF.

The V gene is TRBV14, the J gene TRBJ2-7; the D gene is possibly TRBD1 (6 bases). V lost 1 base and J 3 bases, leaving 37 bases between the germline ends. The V gene's germline CDR1 is SGHDN and CDR2 FVKESK. The CDR3 runs to 23 residues. CDR3: CASSQGLLAQGNPNRNQDYEQYF. The CDR3 nucleotides are TGTGCCAGCAGCCAAGGTCTTTTGGCGCAGGGGAACCCAAACCGTAACCAAGACTACGAGCAGTACTTC.

This chain joins TRBV29-1 and TRBJ1-2; 12 positions agree with TRBD1. The length of the CDR3 is 16 residues. The germline V gene encodes CDR1 SQVTM and CDR2 ANQGSEA. Trimming cost V 8 bases and J 7 bases; bases outside gene matches: 17. This chain's CDR3 is CSCDRDRGRGGIGYTF. The CDR3, as DNA: TGCAGCTGTGACCGGGACAGGGGGCGCGGAGGCATTGGCTACACCTTC.

This clone was seen only once. This chain connects TRBV9 to TRBJ1-2, with 7 bases fitting TRBD1. Losses at the gene ends were 3 bases for V and 3 bases for J; bases not matched to a gene: 2. The CDR3 extends over 13 amino acids. From germline, CDR1 is SGDLS and CDR2 YYNGEE. The CDR3 region is CASSAGGDYGYTF. In DNA, the CDR3 is TGTGCCAGCAGCGCAGGGGGAGACTATGGCTACACCTTC.

This clone has only a few counts. V is TRBV11-2 and J is TRBJ2-7; tentatively, D is TRBD2 (5 bases). V gave up 3 bases and J gave up 0 bases, with 6 bases separating them. The CDR3 has 13 amino acids. The germline CDR1 and CDR2 sequences are SGHAT and FQNNGV. The CDR3 protein is CASSFSDSYEQYF. In DNA form, the CDR3 reads TGTGCCAGCAGCTTTAGCGACTCCTACGAGCAGTACTTC.

The chain joins TRBV6-2 or TRBV6-3 to TRBJ2-7; 8 bases are a match to TRBD2. Unmatched junction bases numbered 6, after V lost 2 bases and J lost 0 bases. The CDR3 is 16 amino acids. Germline V gene sequence: CDR1 MNHEY, CDR2 SVGEGT. CDR3 residues: CASSYPLADFSYEQYF. CDR3 bases: TGTGCCAGCAGTTACCCACTAGCGGACTTCTCCTACGAGCAGTACTTC.

This chain links TRBV30 with TRBJ1-1; maybe TRBD1 (6 bases). The CDR3 extends over 16 amino acids. The germline CDR1 and CDR2 sequences are GTSNPN and SVGIG (reference sequence). Trimming removed 3 bases at V and 4 bases at J, with 21 bases between. CDR3 DNA sequence: TGTGCCTGGAGCGCGGACATCGGGGGGGCAGGCACTGAAGCTTTCTTT. Protein: CAWSADIGGAGTEAFF.